These 11 T cell receptor beta chains were all obtained from the same sample, sequenced in a study of blood T cell repertoires in COVID-19. The protocol was immunoSEQ multiplex PCR, while the TCRdb copy is restricted to in-frame clones and leaves out a portion. The top ten clones hold less than 20% of a sample with some 190,000 clones, around 84% of them seen once. Sequenced material: peripheral blood. These receptor sequences come from a human donor in a cohort sampled during active COVID-19.

This clone is a singleton in its sample. The chain employs TRBV7-8 and TRBJ2-5; a possible D gene is TRBD1 (5 bases). This CDR3 is 16 amino acids long. The germline V gene encodes CDR1 SGHVS and CDR2 FQNEAQ. Trimming took 5 bases from V and 4 from J, leaving 20 bases between them. DNA for the CDR3: TGTGCCAGCAGCAAAAACCACAGGTCACTTGGAGAGACCCAGTACTTC. This encodes CASSKNHRSLGETQYF. Using reference TRBV7-8 and TRBJ2-5 for the parts outside the CDR3, the full variable domain is GAGVSQSPRYKVAKRGQDVALRCDPISGHVSLFWYQQALGQGPEFLTYFQNEAQLDKSGLPSDRFFAERPEGSVSTLKIQRTQQEDSAVYLCASSKNHRSLGETQYFGPGTRLLVL.

The V call is TRBV4-1, the J call TRBJ2-3; D perhaps matches TRBD1 (9 bases). CDR3 length: 18 amino acids. The germline gives CDR1 MGHRA, CDR2 YSYEKL. Trimming pared 0 bases from V and 7 bases from J, leaving 23 bases between. The CDR3 DNA follows: TGCGCCAGCAGCCAAGAATTCCGGGGGGGGACAGGGTTGAATACGCAGTATTTT. It is translated as CASSQEFRGGTGLNTQYF.

The gene calls are TRBV9 and TRBJ1-1; D unclear. V was shortened by 5 bases and J by 2 bases, with 10 bases between the two germline ends. The germline gives CDR1 SGDLS, CDR2 YYNGEE. CDR3 length: 13 amino acids. The CDR3: CASRREVNTEAFF. The CDR3 DNA reads as TGTGCCAGCAGGAGGGAGGTTAACACTGAAGCTTTCTTT.

The chain carries TRBV7-8 and TRBJ1-3; D not resolved. This CDR3 has 12 residues. The germline gives CDR1 SGHVS, CDR2 FQNEAQ. Trimming left V 5 bases short and J 4 bases short, with 6 bases between. The CDR3 DNA reads TGTGCCAGCAGCCCGACAGGAAACACCATATATTTT. Its protein is CASSPTGNTIYF.

CDR3 protein: CASSPNPFLANYGYTF. The CDR3 DNA follows: TGTGCCAGCTCACCAAACCCTTTTTTAGCTAACTATGGCTACACCTTC. The chain carries TRBV18 and TRBJ1-2; unclear D gene. This CDR3 has 16 amino acids. CDR1 and CDR2 from the germline V gene are KGHSH and LQKENI. The V end lost 2 bases, the J end lost 0 bases, and 13 bases lay between the germline ends.

This clone was counted a single time. The rearrangement uses TRBV7-6 and TRBJ2-5; perhaps TRBD2 as D (6 bases). CDR3 length equals 15 residues. V was clipped by 6 bases and J by 4 bases, with 18 bases between them. Germline V gene data show CDR1 as SGHVS and CDR2 as FNYEAQ. The CDR3 reads CASSLSGPQRETQYF. CDR3 coding DNA: TGTGCCAGCAGTCTTAGCGGCCCCCAAAGAGAGACCCAGTACTTC.

The J gene is TRBJ1-5, the V gene TRBV19; D is unresolved. Germline CDR1 and CDR2: LNHDA and SQIVND (reference sequence). The CDR3 runs 15 residues. Trimming removed 3 bases from V and 3 bases from J, with 12 bases in between. CDR3 region: CASSIFGFSNQPQHF. The CDR3, as DNA: TGTGCCAGTAGTATCTTCGGGTTTTCCAATCAGCCCCAGCATTTT. Full variable domain (missing parts from reference TRBV19 and TRBJ1-5): DGGITQSPKYLFRKEGQNVTLSCEQNLNHDAMYWYRQDPGQGLRLIYYSQIVNDFQKGDIAEGYSVSREKKESFPLTVTSAQKNPTAFYLCASSIFGFSNQPQHFGDGTRLSIL.

In this sample, this clone turned up a few times. The chain employs TRBV7-6 and TRBJ1-1; D not certain. This CDR3 is 13 amino acids long. Trimming cost V 5 bases and J 6 bases, with 13 bases left between them. Germline loops: CDR1 SGHVS, CDR2 FNYEAQ. This CDR3 is CASSDGFGSEAFF. The CDR3 DNA reads as TGTGCCAGCAGCGATGGGTTCGGGTCTGAAGCTTTCTTT. The full variable domain, rest sourced from reference TRBV7-6 and TRBJ1-1, is GAGVSQSPRYKVTKRGQDVALRCDPISGHVSLYWYRQALGQGPEFLTYFNYEAQQDKSGLPNDRFSAERPEGSISTLTIQRTEQRDSAMYRCASSDGFGSEAFFGQGTRLTVV.

The chain uses TRBV2 and TRBJ2-2; TRBD2 agrees at 7 bases. The J segment lost 4 bases and the V segment lost 11 bases, leaving 10 bases of the junction unmatched. This CDR3 contains 14 residues. Per germline, CDR1 SNHLY and CDR2 FYNNEI. DNA for the CDR3: TGTGCCGCTTCAAGAGCGGGGCGCACCGGGGAGCTGTTTTTT. Amino acids: CAASRAGRTGELFF.

The chain combines TRBV7-2 with TRBJ2-1; 7 positions agree with TRBD1. The CDR3 runs 15 residues. V trimming: 5 bases; J trimming: 7 bases; junction bases outside the gene matches: 11. Per the germline V gene, CDR1 is SGHTA and CDR2 is FQGNSA. DNA of the CDR3: TGTGCCAGCAGCCCGGGACAGACTCTTATGAATGAGCAGTTCTTC. Translating it yields CASSPGQTLMNEQFF.

V usage is TRBV9 and J usage is TRBJ2-3; 10 nucleotides match TRBD2. This CDR3 is 16 amino acids long. Germline V gene lookup returns CDR1 SGDLS and CDR2 YYNGEE. V lost 3 bases, J lost 1 base, and 5 bases stayed unmatched. The CDR3 reads CASSALLAGGTDTQYF. As DNA, the CDR3 is TGTGCCAGCAGCGCCCTCCTAGCGGGGGGCACAGATACGCAGTATTTT.